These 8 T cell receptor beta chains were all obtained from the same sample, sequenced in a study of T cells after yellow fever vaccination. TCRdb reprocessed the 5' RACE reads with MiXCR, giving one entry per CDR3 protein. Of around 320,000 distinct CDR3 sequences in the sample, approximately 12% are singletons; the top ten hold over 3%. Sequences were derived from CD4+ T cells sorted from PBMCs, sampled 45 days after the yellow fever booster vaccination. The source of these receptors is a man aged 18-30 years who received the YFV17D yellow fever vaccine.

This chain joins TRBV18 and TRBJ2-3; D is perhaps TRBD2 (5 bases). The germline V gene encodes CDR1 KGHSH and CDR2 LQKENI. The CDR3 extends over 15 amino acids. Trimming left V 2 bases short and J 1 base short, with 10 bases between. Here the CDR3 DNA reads TGTGCCAGCTCACCAATCCCGAGGGGCACAGATACGCAGTATTTT. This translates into CASSPIPRGTDTQYF.

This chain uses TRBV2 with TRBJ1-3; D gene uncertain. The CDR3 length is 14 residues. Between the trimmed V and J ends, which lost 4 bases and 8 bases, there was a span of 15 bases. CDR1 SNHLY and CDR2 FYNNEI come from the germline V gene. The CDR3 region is CASSAWLRSDTIYF. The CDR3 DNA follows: TGTGCCAGCAGTGCGTGGCTCCGGTCTGACACCATATATTTT.

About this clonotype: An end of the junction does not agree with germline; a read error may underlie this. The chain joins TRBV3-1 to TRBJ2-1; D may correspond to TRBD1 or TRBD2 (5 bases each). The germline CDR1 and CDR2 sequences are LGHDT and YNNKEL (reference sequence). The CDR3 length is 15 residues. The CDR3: CASTQSPGRYNEQFF. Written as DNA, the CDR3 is TGTGCCAGCACCCAATCCCCGGGACGTTACAATGAGCAGTTCTTC.

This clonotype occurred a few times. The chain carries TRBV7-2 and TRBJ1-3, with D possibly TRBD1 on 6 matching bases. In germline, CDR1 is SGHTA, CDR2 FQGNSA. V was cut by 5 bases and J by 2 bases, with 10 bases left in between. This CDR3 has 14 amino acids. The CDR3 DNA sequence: TGTGCCAGCAGCATACAGGGACCTGGAAACACCATATATTTT. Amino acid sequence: CASSIQGPGNTIYF.

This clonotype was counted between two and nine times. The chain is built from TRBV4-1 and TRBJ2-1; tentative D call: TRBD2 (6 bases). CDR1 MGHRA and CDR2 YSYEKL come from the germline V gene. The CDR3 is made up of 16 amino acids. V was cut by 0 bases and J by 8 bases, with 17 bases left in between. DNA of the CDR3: TGCGCCAGCAGCCAAGACCCGGGACTGGTCAACCATGAGCAGTTCTTC. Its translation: CASSQDPGLVNHEQFF.

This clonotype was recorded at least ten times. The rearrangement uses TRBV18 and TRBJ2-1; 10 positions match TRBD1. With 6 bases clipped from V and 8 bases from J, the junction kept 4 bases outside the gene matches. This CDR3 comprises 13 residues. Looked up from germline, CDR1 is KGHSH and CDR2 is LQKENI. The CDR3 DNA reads TGTGCCAGCTCCGGGACAGGGGCGGATGAGCAGTTCTTC. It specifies CASSGTGADEQFF.

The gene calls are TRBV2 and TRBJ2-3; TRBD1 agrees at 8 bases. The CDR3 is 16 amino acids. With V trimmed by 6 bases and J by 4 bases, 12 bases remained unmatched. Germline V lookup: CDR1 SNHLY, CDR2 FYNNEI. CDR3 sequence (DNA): TGTGCCAGCAGGAACGACAGGGGATTGATCGCAGATACGCAGTATTTT. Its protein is CASRNDRGLIADTQYF.

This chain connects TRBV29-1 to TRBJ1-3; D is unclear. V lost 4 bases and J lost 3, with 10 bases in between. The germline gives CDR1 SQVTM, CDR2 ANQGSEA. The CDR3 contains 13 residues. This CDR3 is CSVAVAIGNTIYF. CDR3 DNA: TGCAGCGTTGCTGTGGCGATTGGAAACACCATATATTTT.